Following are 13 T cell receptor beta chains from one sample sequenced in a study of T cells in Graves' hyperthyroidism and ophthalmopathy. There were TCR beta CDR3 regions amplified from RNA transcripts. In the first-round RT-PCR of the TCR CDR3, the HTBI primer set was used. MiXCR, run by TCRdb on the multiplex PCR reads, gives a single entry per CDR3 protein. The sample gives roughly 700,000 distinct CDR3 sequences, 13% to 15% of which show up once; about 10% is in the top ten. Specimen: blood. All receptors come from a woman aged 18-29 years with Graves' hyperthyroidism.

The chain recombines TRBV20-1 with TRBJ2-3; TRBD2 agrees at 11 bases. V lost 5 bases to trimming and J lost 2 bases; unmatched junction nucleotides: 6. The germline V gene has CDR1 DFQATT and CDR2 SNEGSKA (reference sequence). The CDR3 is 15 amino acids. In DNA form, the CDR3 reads TGCAGTGCTGGAACTAGCGGGGGAATCACAGATACGCAGTATTTT. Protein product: CSAGTSGGITDTQYF.

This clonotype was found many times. The CDR3 DNA reads as TGTGCCTGGAGTTTCGGGGGGAAGAACAATGAGCAGTTCTTC. This codes for CAWSFGGKNNEQFF. This rearrangement joins TRBV30 to TRBJ2-1; 7 nucleotides align to TRBD2. This CDR3 spans 14 amino acids. The V and J ends lost 2 bases and 5 bases, in that order; junction bases with no gene match: 6. CDR1 is GTSNPN and CDR2 is SVGIG in the germline V gene (reference sequence).

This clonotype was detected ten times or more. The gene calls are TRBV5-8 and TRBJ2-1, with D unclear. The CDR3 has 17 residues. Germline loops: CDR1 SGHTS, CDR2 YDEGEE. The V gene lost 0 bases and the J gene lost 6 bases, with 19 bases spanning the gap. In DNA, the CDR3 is TGTGCCAGCAGCTTGGTCAGGAAGCAGGCCTGGTTCAATGAGCAGTTCTTC. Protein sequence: CASSLVRKQAWFNEQFF.

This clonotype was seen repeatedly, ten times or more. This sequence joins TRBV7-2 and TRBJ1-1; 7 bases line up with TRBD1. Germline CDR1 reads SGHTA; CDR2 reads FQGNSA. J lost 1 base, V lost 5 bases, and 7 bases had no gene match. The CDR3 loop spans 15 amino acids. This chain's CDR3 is CASSPQGGTNTEAFF. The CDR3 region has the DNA TGTGCCAGCAGCCCCCAGGGGGGGACGAACACTGAAGCTTTCTTT.

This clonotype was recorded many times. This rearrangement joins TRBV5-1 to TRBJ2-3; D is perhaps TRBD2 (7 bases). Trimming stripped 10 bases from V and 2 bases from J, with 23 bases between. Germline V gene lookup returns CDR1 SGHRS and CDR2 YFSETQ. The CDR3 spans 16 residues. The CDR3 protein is CASSRGGAVDTDTQYF. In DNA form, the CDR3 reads TGCGCCTCCAGCCGCGGGGGCGCAGTGGACACAGATACGCAGTATTTT.

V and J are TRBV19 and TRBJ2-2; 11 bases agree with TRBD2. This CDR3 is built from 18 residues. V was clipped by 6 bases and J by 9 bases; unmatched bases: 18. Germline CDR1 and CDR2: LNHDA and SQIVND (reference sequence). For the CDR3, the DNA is TGTGCCAGTAGGATTGGACTAGCGGGCGGATATTACGTGCGGGAGCTGTTTTTT. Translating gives CASRIGLAGGYYVRELFF.

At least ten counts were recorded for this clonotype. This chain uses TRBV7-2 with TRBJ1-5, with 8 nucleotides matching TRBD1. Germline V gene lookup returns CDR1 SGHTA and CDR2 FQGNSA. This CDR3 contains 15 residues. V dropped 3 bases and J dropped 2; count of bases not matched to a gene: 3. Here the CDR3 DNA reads TGTGCCAGCAGCTTGAAGACAGGGGGCAATCAGCCCCAGCATTTT. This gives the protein CASSLKTGGNQPQHF.

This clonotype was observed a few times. The CDR3 nucleotides are TGTGCCTGGACCGGGAGTCTCACCGGGGAGCTGTTTTTT. It is translated as CAWTGSLTGELFF. This chain uses TRBV30 with TRBJ2-2; perhaps TRBD2 as D (6 bases). The CDR3 extends over 13 amino acids. Trimming took 4 bases from V and 4 from J, leaving 10 bases between them. CDR1 and CDR2 (germline): GTSNPN, SVGIG (reference sequence).

The CDR3 nucleotides are TGTGCCAGCAGCGCCACTCTGGGCAGTACCGGGGAGCAGTTCTTC. Its protein is CASSATLGSTGEQFF. The chain recombines TRBV11-2 with TRBJ2-1; D not resolved. CDR1 is SGHAT, CDR2 FQNNGV, per germline. The ends were cut back, 5 bases at V and 10 bases at J, with 21 bases in the middle. This CDR3 comprises 15 residues.

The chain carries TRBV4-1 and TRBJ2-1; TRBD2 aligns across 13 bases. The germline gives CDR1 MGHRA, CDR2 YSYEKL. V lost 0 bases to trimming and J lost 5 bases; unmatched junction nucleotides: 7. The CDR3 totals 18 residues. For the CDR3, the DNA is TGCGCCAGCAGCCAAGAACTAGCGGGAGGGCCTACGAACAATGAGCAGTTCTTC. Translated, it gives CASSQELAGGPTNNEQFF.

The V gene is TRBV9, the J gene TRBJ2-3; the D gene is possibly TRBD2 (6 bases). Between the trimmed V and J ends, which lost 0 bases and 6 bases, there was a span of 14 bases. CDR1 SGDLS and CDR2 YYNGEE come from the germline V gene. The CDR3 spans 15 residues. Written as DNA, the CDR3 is TGTGCCAGCAGCGTAGCTCCCCTAGCGTATGATACGCAGTATTTT. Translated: CASSVAPLAYDTQYF.

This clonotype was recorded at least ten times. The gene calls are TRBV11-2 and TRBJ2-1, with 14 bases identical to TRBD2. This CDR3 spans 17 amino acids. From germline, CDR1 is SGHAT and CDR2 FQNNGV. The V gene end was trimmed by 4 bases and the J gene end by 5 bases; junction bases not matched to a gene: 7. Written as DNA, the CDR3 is TGTGCCAGCAGCTACGGGACTAGCGGGAGACGGAACAATGAGCAGTTCTTC. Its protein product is CASSYGTSGRRNNEQFF.

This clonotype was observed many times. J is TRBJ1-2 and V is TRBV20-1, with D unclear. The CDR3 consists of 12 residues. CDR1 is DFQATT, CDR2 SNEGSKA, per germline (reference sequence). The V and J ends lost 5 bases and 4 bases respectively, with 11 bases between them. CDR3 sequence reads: CSAGRGGYGYTF. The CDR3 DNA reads TGCAGTGCTGGGCGGGGAGGCTATGGCTACACCTTC.